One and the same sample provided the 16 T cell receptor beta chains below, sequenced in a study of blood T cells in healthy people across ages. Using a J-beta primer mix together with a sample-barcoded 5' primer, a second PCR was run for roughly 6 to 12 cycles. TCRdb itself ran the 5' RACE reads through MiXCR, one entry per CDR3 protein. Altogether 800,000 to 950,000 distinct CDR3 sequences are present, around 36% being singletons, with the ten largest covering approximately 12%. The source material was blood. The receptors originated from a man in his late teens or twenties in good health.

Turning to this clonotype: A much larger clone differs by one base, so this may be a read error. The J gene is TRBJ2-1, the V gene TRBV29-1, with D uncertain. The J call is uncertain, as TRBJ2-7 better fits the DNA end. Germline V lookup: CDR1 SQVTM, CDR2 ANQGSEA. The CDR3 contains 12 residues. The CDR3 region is CSVGRPGNEQYF. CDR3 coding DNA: TGCAGCGTTGGACGACCGGGCAATGAGCAGTACTTC.

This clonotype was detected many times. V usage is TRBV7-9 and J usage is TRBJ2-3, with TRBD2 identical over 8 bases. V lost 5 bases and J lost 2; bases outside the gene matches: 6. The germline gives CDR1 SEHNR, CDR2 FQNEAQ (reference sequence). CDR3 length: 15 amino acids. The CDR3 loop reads CASSQKRGITDTQYF. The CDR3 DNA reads TGTGCCAGCAGCCAAAAGCGGGGGATCACAGATACGCAGTATTTT.

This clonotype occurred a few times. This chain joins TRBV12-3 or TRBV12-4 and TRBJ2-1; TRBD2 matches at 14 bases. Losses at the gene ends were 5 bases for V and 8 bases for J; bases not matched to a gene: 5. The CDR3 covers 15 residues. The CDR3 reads CASSPGGLAGDEQFF. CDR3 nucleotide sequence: TGTGCCAGCAGTCCAGGGGGACTAGCGGGGGATGAGCAGTTCTTC.

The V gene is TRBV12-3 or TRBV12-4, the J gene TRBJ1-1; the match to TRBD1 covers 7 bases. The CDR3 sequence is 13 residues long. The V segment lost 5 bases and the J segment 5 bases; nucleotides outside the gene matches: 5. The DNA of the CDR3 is TGTGCCAGCAGTGACAGGGATGGGACTGAAGCTTTCTTT. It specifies CASSDRDGTEAFF.

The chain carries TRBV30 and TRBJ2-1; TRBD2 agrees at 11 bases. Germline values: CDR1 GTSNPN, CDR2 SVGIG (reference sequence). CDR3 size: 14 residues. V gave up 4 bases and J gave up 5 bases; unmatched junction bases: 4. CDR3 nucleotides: TGTGCCTGGACCGGGACTAGCGGTAACAATGAGCAGTTCTTC. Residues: CAWTGTSGNNEQFF.

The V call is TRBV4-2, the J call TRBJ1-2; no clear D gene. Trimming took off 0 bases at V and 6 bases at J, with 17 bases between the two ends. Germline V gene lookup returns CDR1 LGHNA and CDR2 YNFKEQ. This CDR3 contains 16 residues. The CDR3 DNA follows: TGTGCCAGCAGCCAAGAAGTAGGGATCAAAGGGAATGGCTACACCTTC. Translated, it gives CASSQEVGIKGNGYTF.

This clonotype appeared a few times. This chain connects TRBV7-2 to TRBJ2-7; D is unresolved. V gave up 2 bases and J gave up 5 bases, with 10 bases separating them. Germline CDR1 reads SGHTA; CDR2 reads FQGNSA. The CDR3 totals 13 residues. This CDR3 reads CASSLMGLDEQYF. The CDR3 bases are TGTGCCAGCAGCTTAATGGGGTTAGACGAGCAGTACTTC. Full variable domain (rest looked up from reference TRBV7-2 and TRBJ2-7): GAGVSQSPSNKVTEKGKDVELRCDPISGHTALYWYRQSLGQGLEFLIYFQGNSAPDKSGLPSDRFSAERTGGSVSTLTIQRTQQEDSAVYLCASSLMGLDEQYFGPGTRLTVT.

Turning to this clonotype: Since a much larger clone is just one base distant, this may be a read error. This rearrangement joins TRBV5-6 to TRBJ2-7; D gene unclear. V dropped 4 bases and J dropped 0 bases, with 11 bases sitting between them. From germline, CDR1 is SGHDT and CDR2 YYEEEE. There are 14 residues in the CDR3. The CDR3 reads CASSAAGVSYEQYF. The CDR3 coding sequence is TGTGCCAGCAGCGCGGCTGGAGTCTCCTACGAGCAGTACTTC.

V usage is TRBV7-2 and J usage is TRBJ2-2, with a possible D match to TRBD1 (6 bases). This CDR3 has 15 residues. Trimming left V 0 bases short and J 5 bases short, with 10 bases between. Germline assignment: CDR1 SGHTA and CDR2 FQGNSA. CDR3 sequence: CASSLAQGWTGELFF. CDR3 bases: TGTGCCAGCAGCTTAGCCCAGGGGTGGACCGGGGAGCTGTTTTTT.

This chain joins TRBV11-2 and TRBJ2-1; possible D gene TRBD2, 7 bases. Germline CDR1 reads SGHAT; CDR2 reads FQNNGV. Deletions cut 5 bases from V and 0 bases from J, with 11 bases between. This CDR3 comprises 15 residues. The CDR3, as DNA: TGTGCCAGCAGCGACGGGGGGCCCTCCTACAATGAGCAGTTCTTC. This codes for CASSDGGPSYNEQFF. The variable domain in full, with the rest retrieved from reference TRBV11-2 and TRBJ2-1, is EAGVAQSPRYKIIEKRQSVAFWCNPISGHATLYWYQQILGQGPKLLIQFQNNGVVDDSQLPKDRFSAERLKGVDSTLKIQPAKLEDSAVYLCASSDGGPSYNEQFFGPGTRLTVL.

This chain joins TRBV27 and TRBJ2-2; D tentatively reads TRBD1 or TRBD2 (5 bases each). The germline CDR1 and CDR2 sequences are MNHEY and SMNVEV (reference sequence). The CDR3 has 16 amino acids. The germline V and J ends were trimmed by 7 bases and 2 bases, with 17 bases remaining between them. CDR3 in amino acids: CASNRGPLGNTGELFF. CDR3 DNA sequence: TGTGCCAGCAATCGGGGCCCGCTAGGCAACACCGGGGAGCTGTTTTTT.

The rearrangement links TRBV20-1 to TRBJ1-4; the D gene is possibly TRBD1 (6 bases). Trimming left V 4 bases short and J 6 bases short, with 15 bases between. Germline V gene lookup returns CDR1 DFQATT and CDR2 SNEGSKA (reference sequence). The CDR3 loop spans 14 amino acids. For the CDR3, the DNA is TGCAGTGCTACCAAGGGGGGCGGTGATGAAAAACTGTTTTTT. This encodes CSATKGGGDEKLFF.

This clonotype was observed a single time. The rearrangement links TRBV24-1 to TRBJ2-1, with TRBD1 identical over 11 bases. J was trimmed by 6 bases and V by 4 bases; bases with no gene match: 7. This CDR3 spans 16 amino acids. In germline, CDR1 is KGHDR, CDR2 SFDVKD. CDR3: CATSDSGTGGSNEQFF. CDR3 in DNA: TGTGCCACCAGTGACTCCGGGACAGGGGGTTCCAATGAGCAGTTCTTC.

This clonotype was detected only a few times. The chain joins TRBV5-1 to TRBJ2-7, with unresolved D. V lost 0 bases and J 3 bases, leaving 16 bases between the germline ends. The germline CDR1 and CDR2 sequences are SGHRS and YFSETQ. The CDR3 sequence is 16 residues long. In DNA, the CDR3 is TGCGCCAGCAGCTTGGGAGTCGGCAAGCGACTCTACGAGCAGTACTTC. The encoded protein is CASSLGVGKRLYEQYF. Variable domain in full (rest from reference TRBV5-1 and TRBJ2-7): KAGVTQTPRYLIKTRGQQVTLSCSPISGHRSVSWYQQTPGQGLQFLFEYFSETQRNKGNFPGRFSGRQFSNSRSEMNVSTLELGDSALYLCASSLGVGKRLYEQYFGPGTRLTVT.

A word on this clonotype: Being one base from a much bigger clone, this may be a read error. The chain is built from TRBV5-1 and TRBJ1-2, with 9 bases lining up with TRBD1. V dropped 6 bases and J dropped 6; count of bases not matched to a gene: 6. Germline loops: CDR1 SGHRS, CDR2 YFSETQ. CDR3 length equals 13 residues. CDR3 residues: CASNHGTGNGYTF. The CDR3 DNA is TGCGCCAGCAACCACGGGACAGGGAATGGCTACACCTTC.

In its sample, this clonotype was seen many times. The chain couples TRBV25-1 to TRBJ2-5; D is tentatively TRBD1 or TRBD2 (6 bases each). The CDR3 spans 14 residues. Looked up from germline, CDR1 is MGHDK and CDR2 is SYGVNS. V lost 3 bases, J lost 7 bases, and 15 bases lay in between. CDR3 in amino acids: CASSDGDSRGTQYF. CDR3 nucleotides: TGTGCCAGCAGTGACGGGGACTCCAGGGGGACCCAGTACTTC.